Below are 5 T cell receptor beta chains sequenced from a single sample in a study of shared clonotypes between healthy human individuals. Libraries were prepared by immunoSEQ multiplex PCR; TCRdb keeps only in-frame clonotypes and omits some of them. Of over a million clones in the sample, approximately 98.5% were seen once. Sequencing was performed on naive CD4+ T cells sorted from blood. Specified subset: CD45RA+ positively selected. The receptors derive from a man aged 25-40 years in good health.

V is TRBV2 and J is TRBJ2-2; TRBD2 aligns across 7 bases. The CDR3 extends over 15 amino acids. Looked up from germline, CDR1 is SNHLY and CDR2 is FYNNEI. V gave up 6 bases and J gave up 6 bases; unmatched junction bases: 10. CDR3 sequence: CASSPAPAGSGELFF. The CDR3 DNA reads TGTGCCAGCAGCCCTGCGCCAGCGGGATCCGGGGAGCTGTTTTTT.

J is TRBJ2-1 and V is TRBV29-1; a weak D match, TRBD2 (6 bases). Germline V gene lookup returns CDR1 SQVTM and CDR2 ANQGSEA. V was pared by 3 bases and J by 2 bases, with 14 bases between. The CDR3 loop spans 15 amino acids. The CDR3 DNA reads TGCAGCGTTGATCCAGGGACGGGAGCCTACAATGAGCAGTTCTTC. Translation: CSVDPGTGAYNEQFF.

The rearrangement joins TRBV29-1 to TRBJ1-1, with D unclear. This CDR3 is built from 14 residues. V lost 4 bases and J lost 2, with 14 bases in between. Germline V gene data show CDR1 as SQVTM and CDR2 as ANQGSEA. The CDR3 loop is CSVVVVSLNTEAFF. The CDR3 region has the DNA TGCAGCGTTGTTGTGGTCAGTTTAAACACTGAAGCTTTCTTT.

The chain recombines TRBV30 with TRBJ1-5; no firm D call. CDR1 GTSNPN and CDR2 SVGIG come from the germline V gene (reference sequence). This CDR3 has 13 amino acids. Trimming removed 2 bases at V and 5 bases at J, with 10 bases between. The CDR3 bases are TGTGCCTGGAGTTCGGACGCGTATCAGCCCCAGCATTTT. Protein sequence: CAWSSDAYQPQHF.

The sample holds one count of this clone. This chain's CDR3 is CASSFSGSSDEQYF. The CDR3 nucleotides read TGTGCCAGCAGTTTCAGCGGGAGTAGCGACGAGCAGTACTTC. V gene TRBV6-6 combines with J gene TRBJ2-7, with TRBD2 matching 8 bases. The CDR3 is made up of 14 amino acids. J was trimmed by 5 bases and V by 4 bases; bases with no gene match: 7. Germline V gene data show CDR1 as MNHNY and CDR2 as SVGAGI (reference sequence).